This record looks at one T cell receptor (beta chain) sequence and its context. Germline V gene data show CDR1 as MDHEN and CDR2 as SYDVKM. This CDR3 spans 13 amino acids. Trimming removed 8 bases from V and 8 bases from J; junction bases left unmatched: 11. The data derive from a study of technical replicates of blood from a handful of donors. The method was immunoSEQ multiplex PCR; TCRdb's version includes in-frame clones alone and lacks a portion of them. The sample yields about 84,000 clones, roughly 98% seen once. Sequenced sample: T cells isolated from PBMCs. J is TRBJ1-2 and V is TRBV28; 7 bases are shared with TRBD1. The source of this sequence is a human donor in good health. CDR3: CASRNRGVGGYTF. The CDR3 DNA sequence: TGTGCCAGCCGAAACAGGGGTGTAGGGGGCTACACCTTC.